A selection of T cell receptor beta chains follows, all from one sample in a study of human T cells and chemical hapten exposure. Each CDR3 protein is one row after TCRdb ran MiXCR on the RACE reads. The sample includes fewer than 95,000 distinct CDR3 sequences, approximately 11% seen only once; the top ten take over 2%. The starting material was whole blood, obtained in connection with sensitization to the hapten diphenylcyclopropenone (DPC). These receptors all stem from a middle-aged man with alopecia areata. Some clones in this sample may be carry-over from other donors' samples. Each CDR3 is given with its conserved first and last residue. The order of the fields is clone size, D gene, V gene, J gene, CDR3 protein, CDR3 DNA. D genes are given only for firm matches. Where a row states a size, it is once, few, many or the class of an expanded clone; other rows omit it.

clone_size: medium-sized
d_call: -
v_call: TRBV7-2
j_call: TRBJ2-5
cdr3_aa: CASSLREAGAQYF
cdr3_nt: TGTGCCAGCAGCTTACGAGAGGCCGGGGCCCAGTACTTC

clone_size: many
d_call: -
v_call: TRBV4-3
j_call: TRBJ2-3
cdr3_aa: CASSQGGVDTQYF
cdr3_nt: TGCGCCAGCAGCCAAGGTGGCGTGGATACGCAGTATTTT

clone_size: -
d_call: TRBD1
v_call: TRBV10-3
j_call: TRBJ1-1
cdr3_aa: CAISGGRGGEAFF
cdr3_nt: TGTGCCATCAGTGGGGGCAGGGGGGGAGAAGCTTTCTTT

clone_size: few
d_call: -
v_call: TRBV4-3
j_call: TRBJ2-2
cdr3_aa: CASSQEGAGRSLTGELFF
cdr3_nt: TGCGCCAGCAGCCAAGAGGGGGCGGGGAGGTCTCTCACCGGGGAGCTGTTTTTT

clone_size: few
d_call: -
v_call: TRBV27
j_call: TRBJ2-3
cdr3_aa: CASGTGRPDTQYF
cdr3_nt: TGTGCCAGCGGGACCGGGCGTCCAGATACGCAGTATTTT

clone_size: many
d_call: -
v_call: TRBV3-1
j_call: TRBJ1-2
cdr3_aa: CASSYLQGANYGYTF
cdr3_nt: TGTGCCAGCAGCTACCTACAGGGAGCTAACTATGGCTACACCTTC

clone_size: few
d_call: -
v_call: TRBV5-6
j_call: TRBJ2-7
cdr3_aa: CASSLGNYEQYF
cdr3_nt: TGTGCCAGCAGCTTGGGGAATTACGAGCAGTACTTC

clone_size: -
d_call: -
v_call: TRBV7-9
j_call: TRBJ2-3
cdr3_aa: CASSYEDTQYF
cdr3_nt: TGTGCCAGCAGCTACGAAGATACGCAGTATTTT

clone_size: many
d_call: TRBD1
v_call: TRBV28
j_call: TRBJ1-4
cdr3_aa: CASSSTGGGEKLFF
cdr3_nt: TGTGCCAGCAGTTCCACAGGGGGGGGTGAAAAACTGTTTTTT

clone_size: many
d_call: -
v_call: TRBV7-2
j_call: TRBJ2-3
cdr3_aa: CASTQGGLGTQYF
cdr3_nt: TGTGCCAGCACCCAAGGGGGATTGGGTACGCAGTATTTT

clone_size: few
d_call: -
v_call: TRBV19
j_call: TRBJ2-5
cdr3_aa: CASRTTGEETQYF
cdr3_nt: TGTGCCAGTAGGACAACAGGCGAAGAGACCCAGTACTTC

clone_size: few
d_call: -
v_call: TRBV15
j_call: TRBJ2-2
cdr3_aa: CATSRGERLNTGELFF
cdr3_nt: TGTGCCACCAGCAGAGGGGAGCGGCTGAACACCGGGGAGCTGTTTTTT

clone_size: few
d_call: -
v_call: TRBV5-1
j_call: TRBJ1-1
cdr3_aa: CASSLASGAGADTEAFF
cdr3_nt: TGCGCCAGCAGCTTGGCCTCAGGGGCAGGGGCCGACACTGAAGCTTTCTTT

clone_size: -
d_call: TRBD1
v_call: TRBV7-2
j_call: TRBJ2-5
cdr3_aa: CASSLTGSRETQYF
cdr3_nt: TGTGCCAGCAGCTTGACAGGGTCGAGGGAGACCCAGTACTTC

clone_size: many
d_call: -
v_call: TRBV7-2
j_call: TRBJ1-1
cdr3_aa: CASSPSRAPEAFF
cdr3_nt: TGTGCCAGCAGCCCTTCCCGGGCCCCTGAAGCTTTCTTT

clone_size: many
d_call: -
v_call: TRBV12-3/TRBV12-4
j_call: TRBJ2-1
cdr3_aa: CASCHWADDNEQFF
cdr3_nt: TGTGCCAGCTGCCATTGGGCCGATGACAATGAGCAGTTCTTC

clone_size: few
d_call: -
v_call: TRBV28
j_call: TRBJ1-5
cdr3_aa: CASSSNGRWGISNQPQHF
cdr3_nt: TGTGCCAGCAGTTCTAATGGGCGGTGGGGAATCAGCAATCAGCCCCAGCATTTT

clone_size: few
d_call: TRBD1
v_call: TRBV6-2/TRBV6-3
j_call: TRBJ1-5
cdr3_aa: CASSRRTGDNQPQHF
cdr3_nt: TGTGCCAGCAGTCGGCGGACAGGGGACAATCAGCCCCAGCATTTT

clone_size: few
d_call: TRBD2
v_call: TRBV6-2/TRBV6-3
j_call: TRBJ2-1
cdr3_aa: CASMWTSGTNEQFF
cdr3_nt: TGTGCCAGCATGTGGACTAGCGGGACAAATGAGCAGTTCTTC

clone_size: -
d_call: -
v_call: TRBV30
j_call: TRBJ2-7
cdr3_aa: CAWSVNRYEQYF
cdr3_nt: TGTGCCTGGAGTGTAAACCGCTACGAGCAGTACTTC

clone_size: many
d_call: TRBD1
v_call: TRBV10-3
j_call: TRBJ1-1
cdr3_aa: CAIRRGQGATWTEAFF
cdr3_nt: TGTGCCATCCGTCGAGGACAGGGGGCCACCTGGACTGAAGCTTTCTTT

clone_size: medium-sized
d_call: -
v_call: TRBV29-1
j_call: TRBJ2-2
cdr3_aa: CSVTGHLSTGELFF
cdr3_nt: TGCAGCGTTACCGGACATCTTTCCACCGGGGAGCTGTTTTTT

clone_size: -
d_call: -
v_call: TRBV18
j_call: TRBJ2-2
cdr3_aa: CASSPQVSGELFF
cdr3_nt: TGTGCCAGCTCACCACAGGTGTCCGGGGAGCTGTTTTTT

clone_size: few
d_call: -
v_call: TRBV6-6
j_call: TRBJ2-3
cdr3_aa: CASSLADSTDTQYF
cdr3_nt: TGTGCCAGCAGTTTGGCAGACAGCACAGATACGCAGTATTTT

clone_size: few
d_call: TRBD2
v_call: TRBV14
j_call: TRBJ2-1
cdr3_aa: CASSQIAGGPSEQFF
cdr3_nt: TGTGCCAGCAGCCAAATAGCGGGAGGGCCAAGTGAGCAGTTCTTC

clone_size: few
d_call: TRBD1
v_call: TRBV2
j_call: TRBJ1-2
cdr3_aa: CASSVVQGVSYTF
cdr3_nt: TGTGCCAGCAGTGTTGTGCAGGGGGTTAGCTACACCTTC

clone_size: many
d_call: TRBD1
v_call: TRBV9
j_call: TRBJ1-2
cdr3_aa: CASSVGTGLRSSYGYTF
cdr3_nt: TGTGCCAGCAGCGTAGGGACAGGGTTACGGTCGAGCTATGGCTACACCTTC

clone_size: -
d_call: -
v_call: TRBV19
j_call: TRBJ2-3
cdr3_aa: CATEEVGHTDTQYF
cdr3_nt: TGTGCCACCGAAGAAGTGGGGCACACAGATACGCAGTATTTT

clone_size: many
d_call: TRBD1
v_call: TRBV6-2/TRBV6-3
j_call: TRBJ1-2
cdr3_aa: CASSYDREDYGYTF
cdr3_nt: TGTGCCAGCAGTTACGACAGGGAAGACTATGGCTACACCTTC

clone_size: many
d_call: -
v_call: TRBV29-1
j_call: TRBJ1-1
cdr3_aa: CSVAKVGFAEAFF
cdr3_nt: TGCAGCGTTGCTAAGGTGGGGTTTGCTGAAGCTTTCTTT

clone_size: -
d_call: -
v_call: TRBV5-5
j_call: TRBJ1-1
cdr3_aa: CASSPGPSEAFF
cdr3_nt: TGTGCCAGCAGCCCGGGCCCTTCTGAAGCTTTCTTT

clone_size: few
d_call: -
v_call: TRBV12-3/TRBV12-4
j_call: TRBJ2-3
cdr3_aa: CASTLDPSSTDTQYF
cdr3_nt: TGTGCCAGCACCCTGGACCCATCTAGCACAGATACGCAGTATTTT

clone_size: many
d_call: -
v_call: TRBV12-3/TRBV12-4
j_call: TRBJ1-1
cdr3_aa: CASSLGTQYTEAFF
cdr3_nt: TGTGCCAGCAGTTTAGGGACTCAATACACTGAAGCTTTCTTT

clone_size: few
d_call: TRBD2
v_call: TRBV5-1
j_call: TRBJ2-3
cdr3_aa: CASSTTPSGGSTDTQYF
cdr3_nt: TGCGCCAGCAGCACCACCCCTAGCGGGGGTAGCACAGATACGCAGTATTTT

clone_size: -
d_call: TRBD2
v_call: TRBV2
j_call: TRBJ2-1
cdr3_aa: CASSGLAGGLSYNEQFF
cdr3_nt: TGTGCCAGCAGTGGACTAGCGGGAGGACTCTCCTACAATGAGCAGTTCTTC

clone_size: -
d_call: -
v_call: TRBV6-1
j_call: TRBJ2-1
cdr3_aa: CASSGGGGGSVIGDEQFF
cdr3_nt: TGTGCCAGCAGTGGGGGGGGCGGCGGCAGCGTCATCGGGGATGAGCAGTTCTTC

clone_size: few
d_call: -
v_call: TRBV14
j_call: TRBJ2-2
cdr3_aa: CASSQDYDRTATGELFF
cdr3_nt: TGTGCCAGCAGCCAAGATTACGATCGGACAGCGACCGGGGAGCTGTTTTTT

clone_size: few
d_call: -
v_call: TRBV15
j_call: TRBJ2-1
cdr3_aa: CATSRDHRYSSSYNEQFF
cdr3_nt: TGTGCCACCAGCAGAGATCATAGGTACTCGAGCTCCTACAATGAGCAGTTCTTC

clone_size: -
d_call: -
v_call: TRBV9
j_call: TRBJ2-3
cdr3_aa: CASSVGARDTDTQYF
cdr3_nt: TGTGCCAGCAGCGTAGGTGCTAGGGACACAGATACGCAGTATTTT

clone_size: -
d_call: -
v_call: TRBV4-2
j_call: TRBJ2-1
cdr3_aa: CASRGEQNGNEQFF
cdr3_nt: TGTGCCAGCAGAGGTGAACAGAACGGGAATGAGCAGTTCTTC

clone_size: -
d_call: TRBD2
v_call: TRBV20-1
j_call: TRBJ2-5
cdr3_aa: CSAGGSGRADVETQYF
cdr3_nt: TGCAGTGCTGGGGGGAGCGGGAGGGCCGACGTGGAGACCCAGTACTTC

clone_size: -
d_call: TRBD1
v_call: TRBV12-3/TRBV12-4
j_call: TRBJ2-3
cdr3_aa: CASSLSIGDRVSDTQYF
cdr3_nt: TGTGCCAGCAGTTTGTCTATCGGGGACAGGGTATCGGATACGCAGTATTTT

clone_size: -
d_call: TRBD2
v_call: TRBV5-1
j_call: TRBJ2-2
cdr3_aa: CASSSRRTSGETGELFF
cdr3_nt: TGCGCCAGCAGCTCCCGAAGGACTAGCGGAGAAACCGGGGAGCTGTTTTTT

clone_size: few
d_call: -
v_call: TRBV9
j_call: TRBJ2-2
cdr3_aa: CASSVGGDPGELFF
cdr3_nt: TGTGCCAGCAGCGTAGGTGGGGACCCCGGGGAGCTGTTTTTT

clone_size: few
d_call: TRBD2
v_call: TRBV30
j_call: TRBJ2-1
cdr3_aa: CAWTIAGGPDLGFF
cdr3_nt: TGTGCCTGGACTATAGCGGGAGGGCCAGATTTGGGGTTCTTC

clone_size: few
d_call: -
v_call: TRBV30
j_call: TRBJ1-2
cdr3_aa: CAWRVRGGANYGYTF
cdr3_nt: TGTGCCTGGAGAGTGCGGGGGGGGGCTAACTATGGCTACACCTTC

clone_size: few
d_call: TRBD1
v_call: TRBV7-9
j_call: TRBJ1-1
cdr3_aa: CASSFIGTGSPAFF
cdr3_nt: TGTGCCAGCAGCTTCATAGGGACAGGGTCCCCAGCTTTCTTT

clone_size: -
d_call: -
v_call: TRBV15
j_call: TRBJ2-7
cdr3_aa: CATSRDGRRGSEQYF
cdr3_nt: TGTGCCACCAGCAGAGATGGGCGGAGAGGCTCCGAGCAGTACTTC

clone_size: few
d_call: TRBD2
v_call: TRBV11-3
j_call: TRBJ2-1
cdr3_aa: CASSSHLAGGPSNEQFF
cdr3_nt: TGTGCCAGCAGCTCCCACCTAGCGGGAGGGCCGAGCAATGAGCAGTTCTTC

clone_size: -
d_call: -
v_call: TRBV6-2/TRBV6-3
j_call: TRBJ2-5
cdr3_aa: CASRMTTQETQYF
cdr3_nt: TGTGCCAGCAGAATGACCACCCAAGAGACCCAGTACTTC

clone_size: few
d_call: -
v_call: TRBV4-1
j_call: TRBJ1-5
cdr3_aa: CASSQDSARGQPQHF
cdr3_nt: TGCGCCAGCAGCCAAGACTCAGCTCGGGGACAGCCCCAGCATTTT